The next 6 T cell receptor beta chains were all read from a single sample in a study of T cell changes during pregnancy in multiple sclerosis (dated by TCRdb to between 2018 and 2021). Library prep was done by the immunoSEQ multiplex PCR assay. TCRdb took over this immuneACCESS table, retaining in-frame rearrangements with V and J assigned. Such tables are incomplete; in checked studies, under half of the missing clones stem from an unresolved V gene, and the remainder is unexplained. Within this sample are approximately 110,000 clones, with roughly nine tenths of them counted one time only. The ten largest clones take up about 3.2% of the sample. Sample: peripheral blood, taken after pregnancy. These receptors were obtained from a female donor with multiple sclerosis, enrolled in a pregnancy study.

With regard to this clone: Germline is not matched at one junction end, which may reflect a read error. This sequence joins TRBV7-7 and TRBJ1-1; D perhaps matches TRBD1 (6 bases). CDR1 and CDR2 from the germline V gene are SSHAT and FNYEAQ (reference sequence). This CDR3 has 13 amino acids. The CDR3 region has the DNA TGTGCTAGCAGCCCCAGGGGTTGGACTGAAGCTTTCTTT. It yields the protein CASSPRGWTEAFF.

This chain connects TRBV13 to TRBJ1-2; tentatively, D is TRBD1 (5 bases). Per the germline V gene, CDR1 is PRHDT and CDR2 is FYEKMQ (reference sequence). The CDR3 runs 18 residues. Trimming stripped 3 bases from V and 3 bases from J, with 23 bases between. DNA for the CDR3: TGTGCCAGCAGCTTTGGGCGGGGCAGGTTGATCTCTGACTATGGCTACACCTTC. Its protein is CASSFGRGRLISDYGYTF.

The chain combines TRBV13 with TRBJ1-3; no reliable D call. From germline, CDR1 is PRHDT and CDR2 FYEKMQ (reference sequence). The CDR3 sequence is 15 residues long. V dropped 0 bases and J dropped 2 bases, with 8 bases sitting between them. The CDR3 loop is CASSLGVGPGNTIYF. For the CDR3, the DNA is TGTGCCAGCAGCTTAGGGGTGGGCCCTGGAAACACCATATATTTT.

V is TRBV16 and J is TRBJ1-2, with 11 bases aligning to TRBD1. From germline, CDR1 is KGHSY and CDR2 FQNENV. The CDR3 length is 17 residues. V lost 0 bases to trimming and J lost 6 bases; unmatched junction nucleotides: 9. In nucleotides, the CDR3 is TGTGCCAGCAGCCAATCGAGGGGAGGACAGGGGGCTGATGGCTACACCTTC. Translated, it gives CASSQSRGGQGADGYTF.

V and J are TRBV5-4 and TRBJ1-3, with D possibly being TRBD1 (6 bases). This CDR3 contains 16 residues. The V gene's germline CDR1 is SGHNT and CDR2 YYREEE (reference sequence). V shed 1 base and J shed 3 bases, with 14 bases lying between them. The CDR3 spells CASSLTGKYIGNTIYF. The CDR3 nucleotides read TGTGCCAGCAGCTTGACAGGGAAATACATTGGAAACACCATATATTTT.

The V gene is TRBV11-3, the J gene TRBJ2-1; 9 bases align to TRBD2. The length of the CDR3 is 15 residues. Germline V lookup: CDR1 SGHNT, CDR2 YENEEA. Trimming at V came to 5 bases and at J to 3 bases, leaving 5 bases not matched to a gene. CDR3 in amino acids: CASSVSGGRYNEQFF. In DNA form, the CDR3 reads TGTGCCAGCAGCGTCAGCGGGGGGCGCTACAATGAGCAGTTCTTC.